The text below deals with one T cell receptor beta chain. Antigen specificity is unknown. V shed 0 bases and J 4 bases; nucleotides not matched to a gene: 5. This CDR3 contains 16 residues. Germline V gene data show CDR1 as SEHNR and CDR2 as FQNEAQ (reference sequence). Execution of the assay was at deep level. Only in-frame clones appear in the TCRdb table, and some are missing; sequencing was by immunoSEQ multiplex PCR. The sample yields approximately 720,000 clones, around 72% seen once. This entry belongs to a study of shared clonotypes between healthy human individuals. Findings and caveats of the study: Read depth was anticipated to influence clonotype sharing among donors.

This clonotype was sampled from a woman aged 25 to 39 in good health. J is TRBJ2-3 and V is TRBV7-9, with 9 nucleotides matching TRBD2. Sequencing used memory CD4+ T cells sorted from blood. Specified subset: CD45RA-negative fraction. The CDR3 DNA follows: TGTGCCAGCAGCTTAGCTAGCGGGAGAGCGGCAGATACGCAGTATTTT. As protein: CASSLASGRAADTQYF.